The clone carrying this T cell receptor (beta chain) occurred a few times. Sequencing used immunoSEQ multiplex PCR; TCRdb keeps in-frame clones, though not all of them. The table records about 180,000 clones, 86% of them present only once. The data were obtained in a study of blood T cell repertoires in COVID-19. Overall study: From the United States, Italy and Spain came samples of acute and convalescent COVID-19. PBMCs, B-cell-depleted T cells, or T cells were the source of the cDNA or gDNA that made up the material.

This sequence originates from a man aged 45-65 years with active or convalescent COVID-19. The sample was peripheral blood.

In DNA, the CDR3 is TGTGCCAGCCGTAGCGGGAGCTCCTACGAGCAGTACTTC. Amino acids: CASRSGSSYEQYF. V usage is TRBV12-3 or TRBV12-4 and J usage is TRBJ2-7; 9 bases fit TRBD2. After removal of 8 bases from V and 0 bases from J, the junction contained 2 bases not matched to a gene. The CDR3 consists of 13 residues.